These 25 T cell receptor beta chains share one sample of origin, sequenced in a study of T cell repertoires in cytomegalovirus infection. MiXCR was run by TCRdb on the reads, yielding one entry per CDR3 protein. This sample yields around 740,000 distinct CDR3 sequences, of which 35% are seen a single time; about 2.8% belongs to the top ten. Material: PBMCs. Receptors were obtained from a human donor in good health (CMV status not recorded). Some clones in this sample may be carry-over from other donors' samples.

This clonotype was observed many times. The chain has TRBV7-2 and TRBJ1-1; D unclear. CDR1 and CDR2 from the germline V gene are SGHTA and FQGNSA. The germline V and J ends were trimmed by 6 bases and 1 base, with 9 bases remaining between them. The CDR3 covers 13 residues. Here the CDR3 reads CASRSPPNTEAFF. The DNA of the CDR3 is TGTGCCAGCAGGTCTCCACCGAACACTGAAGCTTTCTTT.

A few counts support this clonotype. The J gene is TRBJ2-2, the V gene TRBV7-2; D might be TRBD1 (6 bases). The CDR3 loop spans 16 amino acids. Trimming removed 2 bases from V and 6 bases from J, with 16 bases in between. Germline V gene lookup returns CDR1 SGHTA and CDR2 FQGNSA. This CDR3 reads CASSLFKQGYPGELFF. DNA for the CDR3: TGTGCCAGCAGCTTATTCAAACAGGGATACCCCGGGGAGCTGTTTTTT. Full variable domain (rest looked up from reference TRBV7-2 and TRBJ2-2): GAGVSQSPSNKVTEKGKDVELRCDPISGHTALYWYRQSLGQGLEFLIYFQGNSAPDKSGLPSDRFSAERTGGSVSTLTIQRTQQEDSAVYLCASSLFKQGYPGELFFGEGSRLTVL.

The chain recombines TRBV18 with TRBJ1-5; no reliable D call. The V end was cut by 4 bases, the J end by 2 bases, with 15 bases between. CDR1 is KGHSH, CDR2 LQKENI, per germline. CDR3 length: 16 amino acids. CDR3 amino acids: CASSRKEGDGNQPQHF. The CDR3 DNA reads as TGTGCCAGCTCACGAAAGGAGGGTGATGGCAATCAGCCCCAGCATTTT.

This clonotype has a count of ten or more. This sequence joins TRBV7-6 and TRBJ2-2; 14 bases match TRBD2. The CDR3 is made up of 19 amino acids. V trimming: 5 bases; J trimming: 0 bases; junction bases outside the gene matches: 8. Per the germline V gene, CDR1 is SGHVS and CDR2 is FNYEAQ. The CDR3, as DNA: TGTGCCAGCAGCCCGGGACTAGCGGGAGATGGGGCGAACACCGGGGAGCTGTTTTTT. It codes for CASSPGLAGDGANTGELFF.

This clonotype was counted many times. The rearrangement joins TRBV7-2 to TRBJ1-5; TRBD1 matches at 7 bases. Trimming at V came to 6 bases and at J to 0 bases, leaving 8 bases not matched to a gene. This CDR3 contains 16 residues. The germline gives CDR1 SGHTA, CDR2 FQGNSA. CDR3 loop: CASSSTGVYSNQPQHF. The CDR3 region has the DNA TGTGCCAGCAGTTCCACAGGGGTTTATAGCAATCAGCCCCAGCATTTT.

This clonotype was detected many times. The V call is TRBV7-2, the J call TRBJ2-5; 9 bases agree with TRBD1. The ends lost 5 bases at V and 5 bases at J; junction bases unmatched: 6. Germline V gene lookup returns CDR1 SGHTA and CDR2 FQGNSA. CDR3 length: 14 amino acids. CDR3 in amino acids: CASSAQGARETQYF. The CDR3 DNA sequence: TGTGCCAGCAGCGCACAGGGGGCCCGGGAGACCCAGTACTTC.

This clonotype was seen at least ten times. The chain couples TRBV7-6 to TRBJ2-1, with 9 nucleotides matching TRBD1. Germline-derived CDR1 and CDR2 are SGHVS and FNYEAQ. The CDR3 contains 15 residues. The trim removed 6 bases at V and 4 bases at J, leaving 7 bases unmatched. CDR3: CASSRETGGYNEQFF. For the CDR3, the DNA is TGTGCCAGCAGTCGGGAGACAGGGGGATACAATGAGCAGTTCTTC.

This clonotype is a singleton in its sample. The CDR3 coding sequence is TGTGCCAGCACGATGGCGGGGAGCCCCCGCGGAAATGAGCAGTTCTTC. The encoded protein is CASTMAGSPRGNEQFF. The chain has TRBV7-9 and TRBJ2-1; TRBD2 might be the D (6 bases). The germline V and J ends were trimmed by 7 bases and 7 bases, with 23 bases remaining between them. The V gene's germline CDR1 is SEHNR and CDR2 FQNEAQ (reference sequence). The CDR3 contains 16 residues.

This clonotype showed up many times. The CDR3 region has the DNA TGTGCCAGCAGCTTAGCTTCCGGGGGGGCGCGAAGTAACTATGGCTACACCTTC. It yields the protein CASSLASGGARSNYGYTF. The rearrangement links TRBV7-9 to TRBJ1-2, with D maybe TRBD1 (6 bases). Trimming left V 0 bases short and J 1 base short, with 18 bases between. CDR1 is SEHNR and CDR2 is FQNEAQ in the germline V gene (reference sequence). The CDR3 spans 18 residues.

The J gene is TRBJ1-2, the V gene TRBV5-1, with TRBD1 as a possible D gene (5 bases). Germline CDR1 is SGHRS and CDR2 is YFSETQ. V was shortened by 6 bases and J by 6 bases, with 12 bases between the two germline ends. The CDR3 is 12 amino acids. CDR3 protein: CASKGLGDGYTF. For the CDR3, the DNA is TGCGCCAGCAAGGGTCTAGGGGATGGCTACACCTTC.

This clonotype was seen a handful of times. The CDR3 sequence: CASSSWSGTEGETQYF. CDR3 nucleotide sequence: TGTGCCAGCAGCTCGTGGTCCGGGACCGAGGGAGAGACCCAGTACTTC. The J gene is TRBJ2-5, the V gene TRBV7-9; D may correspond to TRBD1 or TRBD2 (5 bases each). The ends were cut back, 4 bases at V and 4 bases at J, with 19 bases in the middle. The CDR3 runs to 16 residues. CDR1 and CDR2 (germline): SEHNR, FQNEAQ (reference sequence).

This chain links TRBV7-3 with TRBJ1-4, with 8 bases that match TRBD1. CDR3 length: 13 residues. Germline trimming cut 5 bases from V and 12 bases from J; bases unmatched to any gene: 8. Germline V gene lookup returns CDR1 SGHTA and CDR2 FQGTGA. CDR3 nucleotides: TGTGCCAGCAGCGACAGGGGCGGGGGACAACTGTTTTTT. As protein: CASSDRGGGQLFF.

This clonotype has only a few counts. This sequence joins TRBV19 and TRBJ1-6, with D unclear. V was cut by 3 bases and J by 10 bases, with 16 bases left in between. Germline CDR1 LNHDA, CDR2 SQIVND (reference sequence). The CDR3 extends over 15 amino acids. For the CDR3, the DNA is TGTGCCAGTAGTATTCGCGGTTTGGGTGAATCACCCCTCCACTTT. This encodes CASSIRGLGESPLHF.

The rearrangement links TRBV7-3 to TRBJ2-6; D uncertain. Germline CDR1 is SGHTA and CDR2 is FQGTGA. Between the trimmed V and J ends, which lost 0 bases and 3 bases, there was a span of 9 bases. CDR3 length: 16 amino acids. The CDR3 DNA reads TGTGCCAGCAGCTTAACGTCTTCGGGTGGGGCCAACGTCCTGACTTTC. Translation: CASSLTSSGGANVLTF. The full variable domain, rest sourced from reference TRBV7-3 and TRBJ2-6, is GAGVSQTPSNKVTEKGKYVELRCDPISGHTALYWYRQSLGQGPEFLIYFQGTGAADDSGLPNDRFFAVRPEGSVSTLKIQRTERGDSAVYLCASSLTSSGGANVLTFGAGSRLTVL.

This clonotype was observed a handful of times. The genes are TRBV27 and TRBJ2-1; the match to TRBD2 covers 7 bases. V gave up 6 bases and J gave up 5 bases; unmatched junction bases: 10. This CDR3 has 15 amino acids. CDR1 MNHEY and CDR2 SMNVEV come from the germline V gene (reference sequence). CDR3 sequence: CASSPSGTNHNEQFF. CDR3 nucleotide sequence: TGTGCCAGCAGCCCCTCCGGGACTAATCACAATGAGCAGTTCTTC.

The table lists this clonotype with a few counts. V gene TRBV19 combines with J gene TRBJ2-1; no reliable D call. With 6 bases removed from V and 3 bases from J, the gap between germline ends came to 6 bases. The CDR3 runs to 12 residues. The V gene's germline CDR1 is LNHDA and CDR2 SQIVND (reference sequence). The CDR3, as DNA: TGTGCCAGTAGAGCCGGCTACAATGAGCAGTTCTTC. Translating gives CASRAGYNEQFF.

The genes are TRBV20-1 and TRBJ2-3; 7 bases fit TRBD2. The V gene end was trimmed by 2 bases and the J gene end by 3 bases; junction bases not matched to a gene: 5. CDR1 and CDR2 from the germline V gene are DFQATT and SNEGSKA (reference sequence). This CDR3 contains 14 residues. For the CDR3, the DNA is TGCAGTGCTAGAAAGCTAGCGGCAACAGATACGCAGTATTTT. The encoded protein is CSARKLAATDTQYF.

The chain employs TRBV6-1 and TRBJ1-4; TRBD1 is a possible D gene (5 bases). The germline CDR1 and CDR2 sequences are MNHNS and SASEGT. The CDR3 spans 13 residues. Trimming removed 4 bases at V and 8 bases at J, with 11 bases between. CDR3 coding DNA: TGTGCCAGCAGTGTAAGGCAGGGAGAAAAACTGTTTTTT. Its translation: CASSVRQGEKLFF.

The chain recombines TRBV27 with TRBJ1-2; D gene ambiguous. The germline V and J ends were trimmed by 6 bases and 5 bases, with 19 bases remaining between them. Germline V gene lookup returns CDR1 MNHEY and CDR2 SMNVEV (reference sequence). The CDR3 length is 15 residues. The CDR3 DNA follows: TGTGCCAGCAGCACCTCAAAAACCGTGACTTATGGCTACACCTTC. This sequence encodes CASSTSKTVTYGYTF.

V and J are TRBV27 and TRBJ2-2, with TRBD2 matching 8 bases. The CDR3 spans 18 residues. CDR1 and CDR2 (germline): MNHEY, SMNVEV (reference sequence). Trimming at V came to 2 bases and at J to 6 bases, leaving 14 bases not matched to a gene. CDR3 sequence reads: CASSLGPPGTSDAGELFF. The CDR3 bases are TGTGCCAGCAGTTTAGGCCCCCCCGGGACTAGTGACGCCGGGGAGCTGTTTTTT.

To note about this clonotype: An end of the junction differs from the germline gene, which may be a read error. The chain carries TRBV19 and TRBJ2-1; 11 nucleotides align to TRBD1. The CDR3 length is 14 residues. Germline CDR1 reads LNHDA; CDR2 reads SQIVND (reference sequence). In nucleotides, the CDR3 is TGTGCCAGTAGTCTCCACGCCTTGCCGGGACAGGGGGTCTTC. Encoded protein: CASSLHALPGQGVF.

J is TRBJ1-2 and V is TRBV9; TRBD1 is a possible D gene (6 bases). Germline values: CDR1 SGDLS, CDR2 YYNGEE. This CDR3 region has 11 residues. Trimming shortened V by 4 bases and J by 8 bases, and 9 bases separated the two germline ends. The DNA of the CDR3 is TGTGCCAGCAGCCTCCAGGGGGGCTACACCTTC. It codes for CASSLQGGYTF.

The chain links TRBV6-1 to TRBJ2-7; maybe TRBD1 (5 bases). CDR3 length equals 12 residues. Trimming removed 5 bases from V and 5 bases from J, with 10 bases in between. Germline CDR1 reads MNHNS; CDR2 reads SASEGT. CDR3 DNA: TGTGCCAGCAGTCCGGACACCCACGAGCAGTACTTC. As protein: CASSPDTHEQYF.

With regard to this clonotype: A junction end diverges from the germline sequence, so it may reflect a read error. The rearrangement links TRBV12-3 or TRBV12-4 to TRBJ1-1, with no clear D. The CDR3 totals 14 residues. For the CDR3, the DNA is TGTGCCAGCAGTTTAGCGCTAAGATTTGTACCACCCCTTTTT. It is translated as CASSLALRFVPPLF.

The table lists this clonotype with a few counts. The V call is TRBV10-3, the J call TRBJ2-5, with D perhaps assigned TRBD1 or TRBD2 (5 bases each). The CDR3 is 13 amino acids. Per the germline V gene, CDR1 is ENHRY and CDR2 is SYGVKD. Deletions cut 5 bases from V and 6 bases from J, with 13 bases between. The DNA for the CDR3 is TGTGCCATCAGTACCGGGGCCAAAAAGACCCAGTACTTC. It is translated as CAISTGAKKTQYF.